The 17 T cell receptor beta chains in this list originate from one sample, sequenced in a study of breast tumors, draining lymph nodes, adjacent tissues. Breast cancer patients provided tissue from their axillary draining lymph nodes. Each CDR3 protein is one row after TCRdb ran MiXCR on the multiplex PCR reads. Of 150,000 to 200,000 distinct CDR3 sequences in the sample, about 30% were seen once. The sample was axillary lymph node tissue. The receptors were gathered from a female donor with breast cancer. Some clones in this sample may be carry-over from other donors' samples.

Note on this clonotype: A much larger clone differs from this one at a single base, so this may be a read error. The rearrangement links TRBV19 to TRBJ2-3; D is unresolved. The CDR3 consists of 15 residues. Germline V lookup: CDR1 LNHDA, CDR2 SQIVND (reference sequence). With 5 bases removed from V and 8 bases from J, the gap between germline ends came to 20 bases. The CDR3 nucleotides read TGTGCCAGTAGTGAAACAGAGCTCACCCCAGGTACGCAGTATTTT. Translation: CASSETELTPGTQYF. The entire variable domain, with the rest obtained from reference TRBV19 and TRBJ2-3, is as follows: DGGITQSPKYLFRKEGQNVTLSCEQNLNHDAMYWYRQDPGQGLRLIYYSQIVNDFQKGDIAEGYSVSREKKESFPLTVTSAQKNPTAFYLCASSETELTPGTQYFGPGTRLTVL.

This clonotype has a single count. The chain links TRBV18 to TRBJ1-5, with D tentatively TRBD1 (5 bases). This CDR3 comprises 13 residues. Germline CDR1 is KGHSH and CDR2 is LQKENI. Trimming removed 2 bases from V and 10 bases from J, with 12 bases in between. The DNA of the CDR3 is TGTGCCAGCTCACCAGGGGGAAGATCACCCCAGCATTTT. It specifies CASSPGGRSPQHF.

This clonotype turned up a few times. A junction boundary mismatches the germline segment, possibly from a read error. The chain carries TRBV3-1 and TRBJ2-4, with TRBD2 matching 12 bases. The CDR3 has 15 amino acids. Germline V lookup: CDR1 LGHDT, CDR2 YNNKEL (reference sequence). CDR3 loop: CASSPRVGLAGGPHF. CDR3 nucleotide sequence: TGTGCCAGCAGCCCCAGGGTAGGCCTAGCGGGGGGGCCACACTTC.

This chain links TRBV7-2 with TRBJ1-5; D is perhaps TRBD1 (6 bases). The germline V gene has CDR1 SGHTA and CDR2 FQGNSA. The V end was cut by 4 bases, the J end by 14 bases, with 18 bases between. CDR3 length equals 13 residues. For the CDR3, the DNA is TGTGCCAGCAGCTGGGGGCAGAGCTCCTACGAGCATTTT. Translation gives CASSWGQSSYEHF.

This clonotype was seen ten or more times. The CDR3 spells CASSFHTDTQYF. The DNA of the CDR3 is TGTGCCAGCAGCTTCCACACAGATACGCAGTATTTT. This sequence joins TRBV7-9 and TRBJ2-3; D ambiguous. Trimming took 3 bases from V and 2 from J, leaving 3 bases between them. The V gene's germline CDR1 is SEHNR and CDR2 FQNEAQ (reference sequence). This CDR3 contains 12 residues.

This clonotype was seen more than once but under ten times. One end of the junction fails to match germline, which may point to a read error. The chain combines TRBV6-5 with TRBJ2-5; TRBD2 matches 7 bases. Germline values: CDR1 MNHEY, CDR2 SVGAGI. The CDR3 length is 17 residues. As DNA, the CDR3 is TGTGCCAGCAGTCACTCGAGGGCGACGGTGGGAGGGGAGACCCAGTACTTC. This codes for CASSHSRATVGGETQYF.

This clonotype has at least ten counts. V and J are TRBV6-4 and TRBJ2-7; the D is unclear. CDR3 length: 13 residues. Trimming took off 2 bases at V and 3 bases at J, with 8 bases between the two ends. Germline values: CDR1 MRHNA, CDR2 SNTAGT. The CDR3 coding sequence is TGTGCCAGCAGTGACAGGGAAGGCTACGAGCAGTACTTC. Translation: CASSDREGYEQYF.

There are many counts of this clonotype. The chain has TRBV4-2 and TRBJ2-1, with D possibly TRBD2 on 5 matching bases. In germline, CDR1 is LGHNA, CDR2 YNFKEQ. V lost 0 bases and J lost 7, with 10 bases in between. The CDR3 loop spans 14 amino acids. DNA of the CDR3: TGTGCCAGCAGCCAAGAGGACTTATCTAATGAGCAGTTCTTC. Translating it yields CASSQEDLSNEQFF.

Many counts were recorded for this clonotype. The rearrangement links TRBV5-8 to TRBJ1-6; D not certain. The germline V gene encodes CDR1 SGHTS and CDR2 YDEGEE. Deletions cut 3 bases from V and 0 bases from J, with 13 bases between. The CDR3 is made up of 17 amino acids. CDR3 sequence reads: CASSSTGRGSYNSPLHF. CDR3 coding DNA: TGTGCCAGCAGCTCGACGGGCAGAGGCTCCTATAATTCACCCCTCCACTTT.

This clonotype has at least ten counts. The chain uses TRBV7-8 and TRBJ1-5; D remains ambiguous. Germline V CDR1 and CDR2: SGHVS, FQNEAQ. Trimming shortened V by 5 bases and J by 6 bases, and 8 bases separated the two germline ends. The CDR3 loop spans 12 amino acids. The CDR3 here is CASSGRAQPQHF. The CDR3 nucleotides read TGTGCCAGCAGCGGGAGGGCTCAGCCCCAGCATTTT.

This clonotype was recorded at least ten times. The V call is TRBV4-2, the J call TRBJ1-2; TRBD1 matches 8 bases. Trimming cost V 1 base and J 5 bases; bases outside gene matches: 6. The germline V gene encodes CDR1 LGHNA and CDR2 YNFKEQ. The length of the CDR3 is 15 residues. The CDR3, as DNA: TGTGCCAGCAGCCAAGCGACAGGGGCGCAGTATGGCTACACCTTC. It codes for CASSQATGAQYGYTF.

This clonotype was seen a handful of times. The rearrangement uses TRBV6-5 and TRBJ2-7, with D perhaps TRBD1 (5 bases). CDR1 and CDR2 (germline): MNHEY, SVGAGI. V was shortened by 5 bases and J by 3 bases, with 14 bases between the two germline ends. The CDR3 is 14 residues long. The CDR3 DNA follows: TGTGCCAGCAGTCACAGTTGGGGCTACTACGAGCAGTACTTC. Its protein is CASSHSWGYYEQYF.

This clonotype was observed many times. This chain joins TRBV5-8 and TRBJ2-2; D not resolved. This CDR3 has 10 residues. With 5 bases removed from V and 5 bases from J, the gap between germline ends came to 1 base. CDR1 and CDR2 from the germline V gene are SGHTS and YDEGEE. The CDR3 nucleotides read TGTGCCAGCAGGACCGGGGAGCTGTTTTTT. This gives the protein CASRTGELFF.

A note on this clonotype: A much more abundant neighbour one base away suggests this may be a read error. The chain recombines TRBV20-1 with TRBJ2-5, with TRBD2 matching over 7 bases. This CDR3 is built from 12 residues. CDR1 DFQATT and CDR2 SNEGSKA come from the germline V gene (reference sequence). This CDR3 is CSARGSGGTPYF. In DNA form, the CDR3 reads TGCAGTGCTAGAGGCTCCGGGGGGACCCCGTACTTC.

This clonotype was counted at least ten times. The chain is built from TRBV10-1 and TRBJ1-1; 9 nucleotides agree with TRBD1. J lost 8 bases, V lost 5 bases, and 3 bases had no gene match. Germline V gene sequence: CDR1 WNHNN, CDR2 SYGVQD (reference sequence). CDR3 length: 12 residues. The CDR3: CASSPGQGEAFF. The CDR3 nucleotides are TGCGCCAGCAGTCCTGGACAGGGGGAAGCTTTCTTT.

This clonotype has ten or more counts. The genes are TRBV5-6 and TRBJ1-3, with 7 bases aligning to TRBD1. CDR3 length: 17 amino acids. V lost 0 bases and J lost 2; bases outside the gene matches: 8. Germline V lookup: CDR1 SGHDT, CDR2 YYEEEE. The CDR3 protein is CASSLVLGGTAGNTIYF. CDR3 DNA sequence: TGTGCCAGCAGCTTGGTCCTCGGGGGGACAGCTGGAAACACCATATATTTT.

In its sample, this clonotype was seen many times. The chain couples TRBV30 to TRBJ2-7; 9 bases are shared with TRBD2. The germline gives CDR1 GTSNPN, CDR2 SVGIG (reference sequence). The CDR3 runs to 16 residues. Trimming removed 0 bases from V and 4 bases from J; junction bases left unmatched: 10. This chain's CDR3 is CAWSVPLSGSKYEQYF. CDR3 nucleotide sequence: TGTGCCTGGAGTGTCCCCCTTAGCGGGAGTAAGTACGAGCAGTACTTC.